The clone carrying this T cell receptor (beta chain) was seen a handful of times. As yet, its antigen is unknown. Libraries were prepared by immunoSEQ multiplex PCR; TCRdb keeps only in-frame clonotypes and omits some of them. The sample lists roughly 88,000 clones, about 80% occurring once. The record originates from a study of radiotherapy plus CTLA-4 blockade in lung cancer. Study-wide points: Together with interferon-beta, which increased in serum after radiation, early dynamic changes in blood T cell clones were reportedly the best predictors of response. In blood, after radiotherapy plus ipilimumab, tumor-derived TCR clones expanded.

Germline assignment: CDR1 SGHTA and CDR2 FQGNSA. The V and J ends lost 1 base and 7 bases, in that order; junction bases with no gene match: 8. This CDR3 is 15 amino acids long. The gene calls are TRBV7-2 and TRBJ1-2, with 8 positions matching TRBD1. The source is a human donor with non-small cell lung cancer who had stable disease on radiotherapy plus ipilimumab. Sequences were derived from peripheral blood, sampled from a patient treated with radiotherapy plus ipilimumab. CDR3 in DNA: TGTGCCAGCAGCTTAGGCAGCCAGGGGGCGCTTGGCTACACCTTC. Translated: CASSLGSQGALGYTF.